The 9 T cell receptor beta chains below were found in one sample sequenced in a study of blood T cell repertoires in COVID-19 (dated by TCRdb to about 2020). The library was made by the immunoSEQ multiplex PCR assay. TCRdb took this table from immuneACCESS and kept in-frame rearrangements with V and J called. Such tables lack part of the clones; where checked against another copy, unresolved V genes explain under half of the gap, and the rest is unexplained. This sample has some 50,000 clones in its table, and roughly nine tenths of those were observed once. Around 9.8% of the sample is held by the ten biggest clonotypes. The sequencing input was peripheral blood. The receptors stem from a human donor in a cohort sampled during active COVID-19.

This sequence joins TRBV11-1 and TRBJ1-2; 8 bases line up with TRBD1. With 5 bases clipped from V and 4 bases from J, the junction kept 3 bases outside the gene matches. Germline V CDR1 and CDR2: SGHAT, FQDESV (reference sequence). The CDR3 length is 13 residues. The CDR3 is CASSRDRPYGYTF. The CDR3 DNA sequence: TGTGCCAGCAGCCGGGACAGGCCCTATGGCTACACCTTC.

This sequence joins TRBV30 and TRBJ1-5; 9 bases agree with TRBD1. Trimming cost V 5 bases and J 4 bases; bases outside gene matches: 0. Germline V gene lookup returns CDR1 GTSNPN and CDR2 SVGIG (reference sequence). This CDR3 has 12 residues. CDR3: CAWGTGNQPQHF. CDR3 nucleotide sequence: TGTGCCTGGGGGACAGGGAATCAGCCCCAGCATTTT.

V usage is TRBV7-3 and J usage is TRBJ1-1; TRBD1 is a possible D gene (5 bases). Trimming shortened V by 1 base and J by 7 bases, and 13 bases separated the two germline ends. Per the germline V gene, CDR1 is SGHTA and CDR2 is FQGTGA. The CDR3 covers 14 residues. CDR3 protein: CASSLSHGDSEAFF. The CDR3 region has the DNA TGTGCCAGCAGCTTAAGCCACGGTGACAGTGAAGCTTTCTTT.

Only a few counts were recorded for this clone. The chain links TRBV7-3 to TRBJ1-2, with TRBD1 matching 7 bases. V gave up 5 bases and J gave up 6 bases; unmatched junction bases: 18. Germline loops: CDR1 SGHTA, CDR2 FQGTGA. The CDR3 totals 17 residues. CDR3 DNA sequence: TGTGCCAGCAGCGCACAGGGGTACGGTTTGGGCTCAGATGGCTACACCTTC. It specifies CASSAQGYGLGSDGYTF.

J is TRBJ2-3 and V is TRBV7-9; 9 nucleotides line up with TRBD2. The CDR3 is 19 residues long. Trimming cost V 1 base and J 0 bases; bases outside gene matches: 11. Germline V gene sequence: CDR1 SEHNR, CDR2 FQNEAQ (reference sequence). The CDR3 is CASSLDGSTSGVSTDTQYF. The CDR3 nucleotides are TGTGCCAGCAGCTTAGACGGGTCGACTAGCGGAGTTAGCACAGATACGCAGTATTTT.

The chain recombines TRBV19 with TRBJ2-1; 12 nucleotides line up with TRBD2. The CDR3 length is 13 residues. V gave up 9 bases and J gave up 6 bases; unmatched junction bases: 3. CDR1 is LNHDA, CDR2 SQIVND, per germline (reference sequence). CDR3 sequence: CASASGGANEQFF. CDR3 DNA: TGTGCCAGCGCTAGCGGGGGGGCCAATGAGCAGTTCTTC. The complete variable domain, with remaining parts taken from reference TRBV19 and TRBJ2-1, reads DGGITQSPKYLFRKEGQNVTLSCEQNLNHDAMYWYRQDPGQGLRLIYYSQIVNDFQKGDIAEGYSVSREKKESFPLTVTSAQKNPTAFYLCASASGGANEQFFGPGTRLTVL.

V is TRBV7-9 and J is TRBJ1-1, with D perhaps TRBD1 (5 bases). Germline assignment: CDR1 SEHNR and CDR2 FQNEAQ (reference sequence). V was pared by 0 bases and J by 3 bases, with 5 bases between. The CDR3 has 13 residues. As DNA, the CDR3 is TGTGCCAGCAGCTTAGCAGGGGACACTGAAGCTTTCTTT. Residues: CASSLAGDTEAFF.

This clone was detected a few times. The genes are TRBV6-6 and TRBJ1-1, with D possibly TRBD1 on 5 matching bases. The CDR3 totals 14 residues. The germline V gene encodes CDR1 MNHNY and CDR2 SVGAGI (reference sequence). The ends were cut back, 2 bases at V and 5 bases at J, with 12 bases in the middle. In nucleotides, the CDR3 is TGTGCCAGCAGTTACGGGTCAAGACAGACTGAAGCTTTCTTT. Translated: CASSYGSRQTEAFF.

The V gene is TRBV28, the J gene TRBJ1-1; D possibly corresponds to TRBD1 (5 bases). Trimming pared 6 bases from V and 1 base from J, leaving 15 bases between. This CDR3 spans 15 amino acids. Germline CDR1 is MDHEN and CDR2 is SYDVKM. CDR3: CASSWAAQANTEAFF. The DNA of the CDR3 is TGTGCCAGCAGCTGGGCGGCACAGGCGAACACTGAAGCTTTCTTT.